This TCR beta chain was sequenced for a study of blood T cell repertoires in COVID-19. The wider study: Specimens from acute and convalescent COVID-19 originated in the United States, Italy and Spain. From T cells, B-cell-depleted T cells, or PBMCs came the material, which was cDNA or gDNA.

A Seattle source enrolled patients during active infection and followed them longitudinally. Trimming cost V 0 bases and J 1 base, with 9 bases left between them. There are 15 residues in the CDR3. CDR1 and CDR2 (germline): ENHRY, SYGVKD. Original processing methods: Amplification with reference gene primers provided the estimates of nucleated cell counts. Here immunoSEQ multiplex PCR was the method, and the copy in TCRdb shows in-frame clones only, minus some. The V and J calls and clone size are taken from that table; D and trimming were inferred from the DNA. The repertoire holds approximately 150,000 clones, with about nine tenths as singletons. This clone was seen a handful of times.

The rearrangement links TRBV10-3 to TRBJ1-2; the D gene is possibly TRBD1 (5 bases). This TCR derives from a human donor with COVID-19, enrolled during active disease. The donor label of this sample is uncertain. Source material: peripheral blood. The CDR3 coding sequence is TGTGCCATCAGTGAGTCCGGGGGGGGTAACTATGGCTACACCTTC. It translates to CAISESGGGNYGYTF.